Presented here are 15 T cell receptor beta chains from one specimen sequenced in a study of T cell responses to AZD1222 COVID-19 vaccine. Sequenced by immunoSEQ multiplex PCR; TCRdb stores in-frame clones only, minus some. This table holds approximately 150,000 clones, 70% to 90% found once. The sample here was peripheral blood, taken 28 days after the second dose of the MenACWY control vaccine. All receptors derive from an adult who received the MenACWY meningococcal vaccine as a control.

V and J are TRBV29-1 and TRBJ2-7, with 10 bases that match TRBD2. Germline V CDR1 and CDR2: SQVTM, ANQGSEA. The CDR3 has 14 amino acids. V was pared by 1 base and J by 6 bases, with 6 bases of the junction left unmatched. The CDR3 DNA is TGCAGCGTTGAAGTAGGGCTAGCGGGAGCCGAGCAGTACTTC. It specifies CSVEVGLAGAEQYF.

The J gene is TRBJ2-5, the V gene TRBV9; 13 bases align to TRBD2. Trimming took 4 bases from V and 7 from J; bases not matched to a gene: 10. CDR3 size: 16 residues. The germline CDR1 and CDR2 sequences are SGDLS and YYNGEE. For the CDR3, the DNA is TGTGCCAGCAGCCCCACTAGCGGGAGGGCCGTAGGGACCCAGTACTTC. Its translation is CASSPTSGRAVGTQYF.

This chain uses TRBV7-9 with TRBJ1-5, with TRBD1 as a possible D gene (5 bases). The ends were cut back, 4 bases at V and 7 bases at J, with 11 bases in the middle. In germline, CDR1 is SEHNR, CDR2 FQNEAQ (reference sequence). This CDR3 contains 13 residues. CDR3 nucleotides: TGTGCCAGCAGCTCCCGGGACGGACAGCCCCAGCATTTT. Amino acid sequence: CASSSRDGQPQHF.

The table lists this clone with a count of one. The rearrangement joins TRBV4-2 to TRBJ1-4; possibly TRBD1 for D (5 bases). V lost 2 bases and J 4 bases, leaving 8 bases between the germline ends. This CDR3 is 14 amino acids long. Per the germline V gene, CDR1 is LGHNA and CDR2 is YNFKEQ. The CDR3, as DNA: TGTGCCAGCAGCCAACCCAGGGATAATGAAAAACTGTTTTTT. It codes for CASSQPRDNEKLFF.

The chain couples TRBV5-8 to TRBJ1-5; D not certain. The CDR3 spans 14 residues. From germline, CDR1 is SGHTS and CDR2 YDEGEE. With 6 bases removed from V and 6 bases from J, the gap between germline ends came to 16 bases. The CDR3 sequence: CASTQLRGPQPQHF. The CDR3 region has the DNA TGTGCCAGCACCCAGTTGAGAGGGCCTCAGCCCCAGCATTTT.

The rearrangement links TRBV2 to TRBJ2-4; TRBD2 aligns across 12 bases. The CDR3 extends over 15 amino acids. Germline V gene sequence: CDR1 SNHLY, CDR2 FYNNEI. Trimming at V came to 1 base and at J to 8 bases, leaving 3 bases not matched to a gene. DNA of the CDR3: TGTGCCAGCAGTGAAGTCGGGACTAGCGGGTACATTCAGTACTTC. Its translation is CASSEVGTSGYIQYF.

The chain carries TRBV6-2 or TRBV6-3 and TRBJ2-3; weak D call: TRBD1 (5 bases). The CDR3 consists of 13 residues. The V and J ends lost 4 bases and 9 bases respectively, with 14 bases between them. Germline CDR1 and CDR2: MNHEY and SVGEGT. The DNA of the CDR3 is TGTGCCAGCAGTTCCCAAGGGGCGGTGACGCAGTATTTT. This encodes CASSSQGAVTQYF.

This clone was recorded only once. The chain uses TRBV18 and TRBJ1-2; the D is unclear. This CDR3 is 13 amino acids long. Per germline, CDR1 KGHSH and CDR2 LQKENI. V was shortened by 5 bases and J by 6 bases, with 13 bases between the two germline ends. The CDR3 DNA reads TGTGCCAGCTCATCCGCCCGACCTAATGGCTACACCTTC. Protein sequence: CASSSARPNGYTF.

The count of this clone is one. V is TRBV19 and J is TRBJ2-1, with 8 nucleotides matching TRBD1. V was clipped by 5 bases and J by 5 bases; unmatched bases: 8. The CDR3 sequence is 15 residues long. Germline V CDR1 and CDR2: LNHDA, SQIVND (reference sequence). The CDR3: CASSPRTRGHNEQFF. Here the CDR3 DNA reads TGTGCCAGTAGTCCTCGTACCAGGGGGCACAATGAGCAGTTCTTC.

The chain combines TRBV25-1 with TRBJ2-3; the D is unclear. The CDR3 is 14 amino acids. The germline V and J ends were trimmed by 4 bases and 5 bases, with 13 bases remaining between them. Germline V CDR1 and CDR2: MGHDK, SYGVNS. CDR3: CASSADRGVDTQYF. The CDR3 region has the DNA TGTGCCAGCAGTGCGGACCGAGGAGTAGATACGCAGTATTTT.

The rearrangement joins TRBV18 to TRBJ2-3; the D is unclear. Germline V lookup: CDR1 KGHSH, CDR2 LQKENI. The V end was cut by 1 base, the J end by 2 bases, with 7 bases between. The CDR3 length is 14 residues. CDR3: CASSPQGFTDTQYF. Written as DNA, the CDR3 is TGTGCCAGCTCACCACAGGGATTCACAGATACGCAGTATTTT.

The chain joins TRBV19 to TRBJ2-1; 7 positions agree with TRBD1. Unmatched junction bases numbered 16, after V lost 7 bases and J lost 4 bases. The CDR3 extends over 17 amino acids. The germline V gene has CDR1 LNHDA and CDR2 SQIVND (reference sequence). CDR3 in DNA: TGTGCCAGTACCGCACTCAGGGGGATCGGCGTTTACAATGAGCAGTTCTTC. Protein: CASTALRGIGVYNEQFF.

The chain employs TRBV11-3 and TRBJ2-6, with 7 nucleotides matching TRBD2. J was trimmed by 0 bases and V by 6 bases; bases with no gene match: 5. Germline CDR1 and CDR2: SGHNT and YENEEA. The CDR3 has 16 amino acids. CDR3 bases: TGTGCCAGCAGGCCCGGGGGGACCTCTGGGGCCAACGTCCTGACTTTC. Protein sequence: CASRPGGTSGANVLTF.

The rearrangement uses TRBV9 and TRBJ2-7; D remains ambiguous. Trimming left V 4 bases short and J 2 bases short, with 13 bases between. Germline V gene sequence: CDR1 SGDLS, CDR2 YYNGEE. The CDR3 consists of 14 residues. CDR3 bases: TGTGCCAGCAGCCCAGACGCGGTAGCCTACGAGCAGTACTTC. It yields the protein CASSPDAVAYEQYF.

The chain recombines TRBV7-2 with TRBJ2-5; D gene ambiguous. Trimming left V 4 bases short and J 5 bases short, with 17 bases between. This CDR3 has 15 amino acids. Germline V gene data show CDR1 as SGHTA and CDR2 as FQGNSA. The CDR3: CASSSQDDITETQYF. The CDR3 bases are TGTGCCAGCAGCTCCCAAGATGACATCACGGAGACCCAGTACTTC.